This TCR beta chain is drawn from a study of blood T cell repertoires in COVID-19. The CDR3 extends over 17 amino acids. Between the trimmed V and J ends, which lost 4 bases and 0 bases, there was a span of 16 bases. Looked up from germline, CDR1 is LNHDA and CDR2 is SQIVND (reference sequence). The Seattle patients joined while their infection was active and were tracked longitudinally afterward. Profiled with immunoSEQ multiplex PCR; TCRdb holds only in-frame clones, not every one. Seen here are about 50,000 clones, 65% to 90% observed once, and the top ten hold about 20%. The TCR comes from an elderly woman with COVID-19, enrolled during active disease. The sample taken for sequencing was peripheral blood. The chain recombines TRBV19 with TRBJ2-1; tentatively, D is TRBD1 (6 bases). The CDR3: CASSKASGVSSYNEQFF. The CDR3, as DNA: TGTGCCAGTAGTAAGGCTTCAGGGGTAAGCTCCTACAATGAGCAGTTCTTC.